The 25 T cell receptor beta chains listed next were all sequenced from one sample in a study of blood T cells in healthy people across ages. Through a sample-barcoded 5' primer and a J-beta primer mix, a second PCR was run for roughly 7 to 11 cycles. One entry per CDR3 protein, called by TCRdb with MiXCR from the 5' RACE reads. The sample gives 1.4 million or so distinct CDR3 sequences, 42% of which show up once; around 4% is in the top ten. Sequenced material: blood. The receptors originated from a woman younger than 35 in good health.

Many counts were recorded for this clonotype. The chain recombines TRBV15 with TRBJ2-3; the D is unclear. Germline CDR1 and CDR2: LNHNV and YYDKDF (reference sequence). The CDR3 loop spans 15 amino acids. V shed 3 bases and J shed 0 bases, with 10 bases lying between them. CDR3 sequence reads: CATSRRGSSTDTQYF. The CDR3 region has the DNA TGTGCCACCAGCAGGCGCGGCTCTAGCACAGATACGCAGTATTTT.

The rearrangement uses TRBV5-1 and TRBJ1-2; D unclear. CDR3 length equals 14 residues. The V gene's germline CDR1 is SGHRS and CDR2 YFSETQ. V lost 5 bases and J 3 bases, leaving 14 bases between the germline ends. The CDR3 DNA follows: TGCGCCAGCAGTGAGCGAGGGATCGACTATGGCTACACCTTC. Protein sequence: CASSERGIDYGYTF. Based on the CDR3 plus reference TRBV5-1 and TRBJ1-2, the full variable domain is KAGVTQTPRYLIKTRGQQVTLSCSPISGHRSVSWYQQTPGQGLQFLFEYFSETQRNKGNFPGRFSGRQFSNSRSEMNVSTLELGDSALYLCASSERGIDYGYTFGSGTRLTVV.

In this sample, this clonotype turned up a few times. This chain connects TRBV28 to TRBJ1-6; D not certain. The V gene lost 5 bases and the J gene lost 10 bases, with 12 bases spanning the gap. The CDR3 covers 13 residues. Germline CDR1 and CDR2: MDHEN and SYDVKM. The CDR3, as DNA: TGTGCCAGCAGTCTCCCAACAGTCTCACCCCTCCACTTT. Encoded protein: CASSLPTVSPLHF.

The chain joins TRBV19 to TRBJ2-3, with D hard to call. V lost 4 bases, J lost 0 bases, and 14 bases lay in between. Germline V gene lookup returns CDR1 LNHDA and CDR2 SQIVND (reference sequence). The CDR3 runs 16 residues. In DNA, the CDR3 is TGTGCCAGTAGTACCCCTCGGTCCGCTAGCACAGATACGCAGTATTTT. This codes for CASSTPRSASTDTQYF. Using reference TRBV19 and TRBJ2-3 for the parts outside the CDR3, the full variable domain is DGGITQSPKYLFRKEGQNVTLSCEQNLNHDAMYWYRQDPGQGLRLIYYSQIVNDFQKGDIAEGYSVSREKKESFPLTVTSAQKNPTAFYLCASSTPRSASTDTQYFGPGTRLTVL.

This clonotype appeared a few times. CDR3 protein: CASNRGHEQYF. The CDR3 DNA sequence: TGTGCCAGCAATCGGGGCCACGAGCAGTACTTC. The chain couples TRBV6-5 to TRBJ2-7; the D gene could be TRBD1 or TRBD2 (5 bases each). From germline, CDR1 is MNHEY and CDR2 SVGAGI. This CDR3 spans 11 amino acids. Trimming removed 7 bases at V and 5 bases at J, with 9 bases between.

This chain joins TRBV6-5 and TRBJ1-2; D unresolved. The CDR3 runs 12 residues. V was pared by 6 bases and J by 5 bases, with 10 bases between. Looked up from germline, CDR1 is MNHEY and CDR2 is SVGAGI. For the CDR3, the DNA is TGTGCCAGCAGGGAACCGCGGTATGGCTACACCTTC. Its translation: CASREPRYGYTF.

The chain uses TRBV20-1 and TRBJ2-3, with a tentative D call TRBD2 (5 bases). The CDR3 spans 15 residues. Trimming took 5 bases from V and 3 from J, leaving 18 bases between them. CDR1 DFQATT and CDR2 SNEGSKA come from the germline V gene (reference sequence). CDR3 DNA sequence: TGCAGTGCTCCCACGGGGTTGCTGGTTACAGATACGCAGTATTTT. It yields the protein CSAPTGLLVTDTQYF.

The genes are TRBV3-1 and TRBJ1-2; 7 bases align to TRBD1. Trimming took 0 bases from V and 8 from J; bases not matched to a gene: 6. Germline CDR1 is LGHDT and CDR2 is YNNKEL (reference sequence). This CDR3 comprises 14 residues. In nucleotides, the CDR3 is TGTGCCAGCAGCCAAGAAGTGACAGGGCCCGGCTACACCTTC. This encodes CASSQEVTGPGYTF.

The chain is built from TRBV29-1 and TRBJ2-3; TRBD2 matches at 9 bases. The V gene's germline CDR1 is SQVTM and CDR2 ANQGSEA. The CDR3 is made up of 15 amino acids. With V trimmed by 1 base and J by 1 base, 3 bases remained unmatched. This chain's CDR3 is CSVEGASGGTDTQYF. The CDR3, as DNA: TGCAGCGTTGAAGGGGCTAGCGGGGGCACAGATACGCAGTATTTT.

The rearrangement joins TRBV20-1 to TRBJ2-4; TRBD1 matches 12 bases. The CDR3 has 15 amino acids. Germline V lookup: CDR1 DFQATT, CDR2 SNEGSKA (reference sequence). The ends lost 3 bases at V and 7 bases at J; junction bases unmatched: 7. CDR3 residues: CSARSGQGAKNIQYF. The CDR3 DNA is TGCAGTGCTAGGTCGGGACAGGGGGCTAAGAACATTCAGTACTTC.

This clonotype came up a few times. The V call is TRBV12-3 or TRBV12-4, the J call TRBJ2-3; D gene uncertain. The ends were cut back, 2 bases at V and 8 bases at J, with 8 bases in the middle. This CDR3 spans 12 amino acids. CDR3 in DNA: TGTGCCAGCAGTTTAAGTCCGGGTACGCAGTATTTT. Translated: CASSLSPGTQYF.

As to this clonotype: This may arise from a read error, as a much more abundant clone is one base away. The rearrangement uses TRBV4-2 and TRBJ2-3; 7 nucleotides align to TRBD2. The CDR3 totals 15 residues. Germline loops: CDR1 LGHNA, CDR2 YNFKEQ. CDR3 DNA: TGTGTCAGCAGCCAAGCAGCGGGAAGAACAGATACGCAGTATTTT. Residues: CVSSQAAGRTDTQYF.

A few counts support this clonotype. The chain recombines TRBV4-3 with TRBJ2-4; D gene unclear. The CDR3 contains 17 residues. The V and J ends lost 0 bases and 4 bases respectively, with 16 bases between them. Looked up from germline, CDR1 is LGHNA and CDR2 is YSLEER. This CDR3 reads CASSQDQADRIKNIQYF. The CDR3 coding sequence is TGCGCCAGCAGCCAAGATCAGGCGGATCGAATAAAAAACATTCAGTACTTC.

V and J are TRBV27 and TRBJ1-2; TRBD1 aligns across 8 bases. V shed 5 bases, J shed 8 bases, and the junction held 16 bases outside the gene matches. Germline V gene sequence: CDR1 MNHEY, CDR2 SMNVEV (reference sequence). The CDR3 is made up of 16 amino acids. CDR3 sequence (DNA): TGTGCCAGCAGTACCTATACAGGGGGATGGGAAGGAGGCTACACCTTC. Its translation: CASSTYTGGWEGGYTF.

V is TRBV20-1 and J is TRBJ2-7; 9 positions agree with TRBD2. The germline CDR1 and CDR2 sequences are DFQATT and SNEGSKA (reference sequence). The CDR3 sequence is 12 residues long. Germline trimming cut 4 bases from V and 4 bases from J; bases unmatched to any gene: 2. This chain's CDR3 is CSATSGKYEQYF. CDR3 in DNA: TGCAGTGCTACTAGCGGGAAATACGAGCAGTACTTC.

There are a few counts of this clonotype. The CDR3 DNA reads TGTGCCAGCAGCTTGCCCGTTCGCGGCTCCTACAATGAGCAGTTCTTC. Translating it yields CASSLPVRGSYNEQFF. This chain links TRBV7-9 with TRBJ2-1; no definite D call. The CDR3 consists of 16 residues. Germline V gives CDR1 SEHNR, CDR2 FQNEAQ (reference sequence). The ends were cut back, 3 bases at V and 0 bases at J, with 12 bases in the middle.

The chain combines TRBV4-3 with TRBJ2-2; 8 bases line up with TRBD1. With 5 bases clipped from V and 6 bases from J, the junction kept 5 bases outside the gene matches. This CDR3 spans 14 amino acids. From germline, CDR1 is LGHNA and CDR2 YSLEER. The CDR3 loop is CASSFGQGPGELFF. The CDR3 DNA follows: TGCGCCAGCAGCTTCGGACAGGGCCCCGGGGAGCTGTTTTTT.

This clonotype appeared a few times. CDR3 residues: CSVRTGFYEQYF. For the CDR3, the DNA is TGCAGCGTGAGGACAGGATTCTACGAGCAGTACTTC. V and J are TRBV29-1 and TRBJ2-7, with 7 bases lining up with TRBD1. The germline gives CDR1 SQVTM, CDR2 ANQGSEA. The CDR3 has 12 residues. After removal of 6 bases from V and 3 bases from J, the junction contained 5 bases not matched to a gene.

This clonotype was recorded a few times. The chain links TRBV20-1 to TRBJ2-1; 8 bases agree with TRBD2. CDR1 and CDR2 (germline): DFQATT, SNEGSKA (reference sequence). With V trimmed by 5 bases and J by 10 bases, 13 bases remained unmatched. The CDR3 is 14 residues long. This CDR3 reads CSAEGLALRNEQFF. CDR3 sequence (DNA): TGCAGTGCTGAAGGACTAGCTTTAAGGAACGAGCAGTTCTTC.

V usage is TRBV6-6 and J usage is TRBJ2-4, with 9 bases aligning to TRBD1. The CDR3 runs to 17 residues. The germline V gene has CDR1 MNHNY and CDR2 SVGAGI (reference sequence). V dropped 0 bases and J dropped 2; count of bases not matched to a gene: 5. Here the CDR3 reads CASSYSGQGRPKNIQYF. The DNA for the CDR3 is TGTGCCAGCAGTTACTCGGGACAGGGTAGACCCAAAAACATTCAGTACTTC.

The table lists this clonotype with a few counts. The CDR3 reads CASSWGQGQETQYF. The CDR3 region has the DNA TGCGCCAGCAGCTGGGGACAAGGGCAAGAGACCCAGTACTTC. The V gene is TRBV5-1, the J gene TRBJ2-5; D is perhaps TRBD1 (6 bases). The CDR3 runs 14 residues. Trimming pared 3 bases from V and 2 bases from J, leaving 11 bases between. The V gene's germline CDR1 is SGHRS and CDR2 YFSETQ.

The chain combines TRBV6-5 with TRBJ1-2; TRBD1 matches 7 bases. CDR1 and CDR2 from the germline V gene are MNHEY and SVGAGI. The CDR3 has 15 amino acids. With 2 bases clipped from V and 7 bases from J, the junction kept 10 bases outside the gene matches. CDR3 in amino acids: CASSYNNRGSGGYTF. As DNA, the CDR3 is TGTGCCAGCAGTTACAACAACAGGGGCTCGGGTGGCTACACCTTC.

This clonotype was seen a handful of times. The J gene is TRBJ2-1, the V gene TRBV11-2; D is tentatively TRBD1 or TRBD2 (5 bases each). Per the germline V gene, CDR1 is SGHAT and CDR2 is FQNNGV. This CDR3 has 15 amino acids. V shed 3 bases and J shed 0 bases, with 9 bases lying between them. CDR3 DNA: TGTGCCAGCAGCTTTGAGGGGTTCTCCTACAATGAGCAGTTCTTC. Translating gives CASSFEGFSYNEQFF.

For the CDR3, the DNA is TGTGCCAGCAGGCGACGTCAGGGGAATCAGCCCCAGCATTTT. This translates into CASRRRQGNQPQHF. V usage is TRBV7-2 and J usage is TRBJ1-5; maybe TRBD1 (6 bases). Germline V gene lookup returns CDR1 SGHTA and CDR2 FQGNSA. This CDR3 spans 14 amino acids. Trimming took off 6 bases at V and 4 bases at J, with 13 bases between the two ends.

The chain couples TRBV20-1 to TRBJ1-3; D is unclear. Germline CDR1 is DFQATT and CDR2 is SNEGSKA (reference sequence). V gave up 6 bases and J gave up 2 bases, with 11 bases separating them. The CDR3 covers 13 residues. This CDR3 reads CSASGGAGNTIYF. The CDR3 nucleotides read TGCAGTGCCAGCGGAGGCGCTGGAAACACCATATATTTT.